The sequence of this T cell receptor beta chain was determined in a study of Graves' ophthalmopathy and Graves' hyperthyroidism. Researchers took RNA transcripts and amplified TCR beta CDR3 regions from them. The library came from an HTBI-primed first-round RT-PCR and a second-round multiplex PCR. Each CDR3 protein is one row after TCRdb ran MiXCR on the multiplex PCR reads. Seen here are approximately 150,000 distinct CDR3 sequences, 39% observed once, and the top ten hold over 7%. Germline V CDR1 and CDR2: MNHEY, SVGEGT. V was pared by 6 bases and J by 1 base, with 14 bases of the junction left unmatched. This CDR3 region has 17 residues.

This TCR was sampled from a man aged 25-40 years with Graves' ophthalmopathy. This rearrangement joins TRBV6-2 or TRBV6-3 to TRBJ2-5; 7 nucleotides line up with TRBD1. What was sequenced was peripheral blood. For the CDR3, the DNA is TGTGCCAGCAGCTATATTTCCGGGACAGAAGTCCAAGAGACCCAGTACTTC. Translating it yields CASSYISGTEVQETQYF.